The rows below give T cell receptor beta chains drawn from one sample of a study of T cell responses to AZD1222 COVID-19 vaccine. Profiled with immunoSEQ multiplex PCR; TCRdb holds only in-frame clones, not every one. The table has 150,000 to 160,000 clones, over 85% seen once. The sequencing used peripheral blood, collected on day 0 of AZD1222 vaccination. The origin of the receptors is an adult in good health. The CDR3 runs from the conserved cysteine through the conserved F or W. A D gene is named only where the DNA matches it firmly. Part of the rows lack a size; the others show once, few, many or a class for expanded clones.

V,size,D,J,DNA,CDR3
TRBV6-5,once,.,TRBJ1-3,TGTGCCAGCACTTCTGGGACCCACTCTGGAAACACCATATATTTT,CASTSGTHSGNTIYF
TRBV3-1/TRBV3-2,.,TRBD1,TRBJ1-1,TGTGCCAGCAGCCAAGTGTCTTCAGCAGTGGGACAGGGAGGGAACACTGAAGCTTTCTTT,CASSQVSSAVGQGGNTEAFF
TRBV12-5,.,.,TRBJ1-1,TGTGCTAGTGGTTGGTCGAACACTGAAGCTTTCTTT,CASGWSNTEAFF
TRBV9,.,.,TRBJ1-6,TGTGCCAGCAGCGTAGGACGATCAGGGGCCATTGGATCACCCCTCCACTTT,CASSVGRSGAIGSPLHF
TRBV29-1,once,.,TRBJ1-6,TGCAGCGTTAAGTCCGCGGATAATTCACCCCTCCACTTT,CSVKSADNSPLHF
TRBV6-5,once,TRBD2,TRBJ2-3,TGTGCCAGCACTCCTAGCGGGGTCCCTTCGCAGTATTTT,CASTPSGVPSQYF
TRBV5-8,.,TRBD2,TRBJ2-1,TGTGCCAGCAGCTTTCGCGGGGGGGCCTACAATGAGCAGTTCTTC,CASSFRGGAYNEQFF
TRBV6-5,.,.,TRBJ2-1,TGTGCCAGCAGTCCTGGGGGCGGGGCGAGAGAGCAGTTCTTC,CASSPGGGAREQFF
TRBV7-9,.,.,TRBJ2-4,TGTGCCAGCAGTAATCAGGGTACAGGCGTCAAAAACATTCAGTACTTC,CASSNQGTGVKNIQYF
TRBV19,.,.,TRBJ2-3,TGTGCCAGTAACCTTAGGGGCAGCACAGATACGCAGTATTTT,CASNLRGSTDTQYF
TRBV10-3,.,.,TRBJ1-5,TGTGCCATCGGAGGGGGTTCGGAAGTTCAGCCCCAGCATTTT,CAIGGGSEVQPQHF
TRBV3-1/TRBV3-2,.,.,TRBJ1-3,TGTGCCAGCAGCCAAGATCCTCGACAGGAGAACTCTGGAAACACCATATATTTT,CASSQDPRQENSGNTIYF
TRBV11-3,.,.,TRBJ2-5,TGTGCCAGCAGCTTAGGGGTTTGGGGGACCCAGTACTTC,CASSLGVWGTQYF
TRBV3-1/TRBV3-2,.,.,TRBJ1-1,TGTGCCAGCAGCTTAAAAGGGGGGGGTAACACTGAAGCTTTCTTT,CASSLKGGGNTEAFF
TRBV19,.,TRBD2,TRBJ2-2,TGTGCCAGTCAATGGGGGGGACTTGCGAACACCGGGGAGCTGTTTTTT,CASQWGGLANTGELFF
TRBV29-1,few,.,TRBJ1-5,TGCAGCGACAGGAGCAATCAGCCCCAGCATTTT,CSDRSNQPQHF
TRBV5-1,.,TRBD1,TRBJ1-1,TGCGCCAGCAGCTCCCCAGAAAGACAGGGACTGGCTGAAGCTTTCTTT,CASSSPERQGLAEAFF
TRBV6-6,.,.,TRBJ1-5,TGTGCCAGCACCCGAGGGGTTGTAATAGGTCAGCCCCAGCATTTT,CASTRGVVIGQPQHF
TRBV5-1,few,.,TRBJ2-2,TGCGCCAGCAGCGGGGGATGGAGCACCGGGGAGCTGTTTTTT,CASSGGWSTGELFF
TRBV7-6,.,.,TRBJ1-4,TGTGCCAGCAGCTTAGTTACAGGGCGTTCGACTAATGAAAAACTGTTTTTT,CASSLVTGRSTNEKLFF